The rows below give T cell receptor beta chains drawn from one sample of a study of T cell repertoires and leukemia-associated antigens. In TCRdb, the 5' RACE reads were re-called with MiXCR into one record per CDR3 protein. The table has some 13,000 distinct CDR3 sequences, 30% to 45% seen once. Their target antigens are unknown. Material: CD3+ T cells sorted from blood and cultured. The receptors were sampled from a female donor in good health. Each CDR3 is given with its conserved first and last residue. The D gene is left open where the match is weak. Only part of the rows carry a size: once, few, many, or a class if the clone is expanded.

few,TRBJ2-1,TRBD2,TRBV19,TGTGCCAGTAGTGGACTAGTCTACAATGAGCAGTTCTTC,CASSGLVYNEQFF
few,TRBJ2-3,NA,TRBV9,TGTGCCAGCAGCGAGCATGGTGTAGTAACAGATACGCAGTATTTT,CASSEHGVVTDTQYF
medium-sized,TRBJ2-1,NA,TRBV10-1,TGCGCCAGCAGTGACGGGGACAATGAGCAGTTCTTC,CASSDGDNEQFF
few,TRBJ1-2,NA,TRBV20-1,TGCAGTGCTAGAGTAAACCATGGCTACACCTTC,CSARVNHGYTF
medium-sized,TRBJ1-5,NA,TRBV24-1,TGTGCCACCAGTGAGATCCTGGGGCCCCAGCATTTT,CATSEILGPQHF
NA,TRBJ2-7,TRBD2,TRBV5-1,TGCGCCAGCAGCTTGACTAGCGGTTCCTACGAGCAGTACTTC,CASSLTSGSYEQYF
many,TRBJ2-3,NA,TRBV29-1,TGCAGCGTTGAAGGCGGGACTCTCACAGATACGCAGTATTTT,CSVEGGTLTDTQYF
many,TRBJ2-1,NA,TRBV19,TGTGCCAGTAGTAACGGACTCGAAGCCTACAATGAGCAGTTCTTC,CASSNGLEAYNEQFF
NA,TRBJ2-5,NA,TRBV7-8,TGTGCCAGCAGCGACCGAGGCGGGGACCTCCAAGAGACCCAGTACTTC,CASSDRGGDLQETQYF
medium-sized,TRBJ2-5,NA,TRBV7-2,TGTGCCAGCAGCAAAACGACAGGTGTGGGATCAGAGACCCAGTACTTC,CASSKTTGVGSETQYF
NA,TRBJ1-5,NA,TRBV28,TGTGCCAACAGTTTTAGGCAGGGTCAGGACAATCAGCCCCAGCATTTT,CANSFRQGQDNQPQHF
NA,TRBJ2-3,TRBD1,TRBV24-1,TGTGCCACCGGAGACCCGGGACAGGGAACAGATACGCAGTATTTT,CATGDPGQGTDTQYF
many,TRBJ2-5,NA,TRBV11-3,TGTGCCAGCAGCGGGCAGGATTTTATGGAGACCCAGTACTTC,CASSGQDFMETQYF
many,TRBJ2-7,NA,TRBV11-2,TGTGCCAGCAGCTTGGCCAGATCCTACTACGAGCAGTACTTC,CASSLARSYYEQYF
medium-sized,TRBJ2-7,TRBD1,TRBV4-3,TGCGCCAGCAGCCAGAGCCTCGGACAGGGGGGACTTGAGCAGTACTTC,CASSQSLGQGGLEQYF
NA,TRBJ2-5,TRBD2,TRBV5-1,TGCGCCAGCAGCTTTTCCGGGACTAGAAGAGAGACGCAGTACTTC,CASSFSGTRRETQYF
many,TRBJ2-1,TRBD2,TRBV5-1,TGCGCCAGCAGCCCGAGCGGGAAGGTTGGGAATGAGCAGTTCTTC,CASSPSGKVGNEQFF
medium-sized,TRBJ2-1,NA,TRBV11-2,TGTGCCAGCAGCTTAGGCAGCCTCAATGAGCAGTTCTTC,CASSLGSLNEQFF
many,TRBJ2-7,NA,TRBV6-2/TRBV6-3,TGTGCCAGCAGCCTCGCGGGTCGCGAGCAGTACTTC,CASSLAGREQYF
once,TRBJ2-7,TRBD2,TRBV10-3,TGTGCCATCAGTGCTAGCGGGACCCTGGAGTACTTC,CAISASGTLEYF
NA,TRBJ2-4,NA,TRBV20-1,TGCAGTGCTCGCAAGAGGTCCACTCCTACCAAAAACATTCAGTACTTC,CSARKRSTPTKNIQYF
NA,TRBJ2-1,TRBD2,TRBV20-1,TGCAGTGGCCCGACTAGCGGGACTACGCCCTACAATGAGCAGTTCTTC,CSGPTSGTTPYNEQFF
NA,TRBJ2-7,NA,TRBV6-1,TGTGCCAGCAGTGCCACTAGCTCCTACGAGCAGTACTTC,CASSATSSYEQYF
medium-sized,TRBJ2-1,TRBD2,TRBV5-1,TGCGCCAGCAGCTTGGGTCAGTGGCTAGCGGGGAGTATTGAGCAGTTCTTC,CASSLGQWLAGSIEQFF
medium-sized,TRBJ1-5,TRBD1,TRBV29-1,TGCAGCGCCGGGGGACAGAGCAATCAGCCCCAGCATTTT,CSAGGQSNQPQHF
NA,TRBJ2-1,NA,TRBV12-3/TRBV12-4,TGTGCCAGCAGTTTAGGCGGAGCCCTCAATGAGCAGTTCTTC,CASSLGGALNEQFF
few,TRBJ2-7,NA,TRBV28,TGTGCCAGCAGTCACGGGGGTACAGGGACTGAGCAGTACTTC,CASSHGGTGTEQYF
NA,TRBJ2-7,NA,TRBV12-1,TGTGCCAGCAGCTTCACTACAGGGGGCTTGTACGAGCAGTACTTC,CASSFTTGGLYEQYF
NA,TRBJ2-1,NA,TRBV7-9,TGTGCCAGCAGACCCCTAGTGAGAGTTCTCGGTGAGCAGTTCTTC,CASRPLVRVLGEQFF
medium-sized,TRBJ2-2,TRBD1,TRBV5-6,TGTGCCAGCAGGGATTCCCGGGACAGGACCCCCGGGGAGCTGTTTTTT,CASRDSRDRTPGELFF
NA,TRBJ2-5,TRBD2,TRBV10-3,TGTGCCATCAGTGAAGGACTAGCGGGAGTGAGGGGGCAAGAGACCCAGTACTTC,CAISEGLAGVRGQETQYF
NA,TRBJ1-1,TRBD1,TRBV5-5,TGTGCCAGCAGCTCCCGACAGGGGCTTTTGCACACTGAAGCTTTCTTT,CASSSRQGLLHTEAFF
medium-sized,TRBJ2-1,NA,TRBV24-1,TGTGCCACCACCGGTGACGGGACCGTGCCTCCGGGTGAGCAGTTCTTC,CATTGDGTVPPGEQFF
few,TRBJ2-1,TRBD1,TRBV12-3/TRBV12-4,TGTGCCAGCAGTTTAGACACCCAGGGGGATAAGCAGTTCTTC,CASSLDTQGDKQFF
NA,TRBJ2-1,TRBD2,TRBV10-3,TGTGCCATCAGTGAACTAGCGGGATGGAATGAGCAGTTCTTC,CAISELAGWNEQFF
NA,TRBJ1-2,NA,TRBV21-1,TGTGCCAGCAGCAAAGAGAGCTGTTCTGGGCAGGGGAACTATGGCTACACCTTC,CASSKESCSGQGNYGYTF
medium-sized,TRBJ2-2,TRBD1,TRBV5-5,TGTGCCAGCAGCTACAGGGGTTCCGGGGAGCTGTTTTTT,CASSYRGSGELFF
NA,TRBJ1-5,NA,TRBV6-5,TGTGCCAGCAGTTCGGGGGGGAATCAGCCCCAGCATTTT,CASSSGGNQPQHF
medium-sized,TRBJ1-5,NA,TRBV28,TGTGCCAGCAGTTTCGCAGGGGCTATCGATCAGCCCCAGCATTTT,CASSFAGAIDQPQHF
medium-sized,TRBJ2-7,TRBD2,TRBV20-1,TGCACCGCAGGTGGTAGCGGGAGTATCGAGCAGTACTTC,CTAGGSGSIEQYF